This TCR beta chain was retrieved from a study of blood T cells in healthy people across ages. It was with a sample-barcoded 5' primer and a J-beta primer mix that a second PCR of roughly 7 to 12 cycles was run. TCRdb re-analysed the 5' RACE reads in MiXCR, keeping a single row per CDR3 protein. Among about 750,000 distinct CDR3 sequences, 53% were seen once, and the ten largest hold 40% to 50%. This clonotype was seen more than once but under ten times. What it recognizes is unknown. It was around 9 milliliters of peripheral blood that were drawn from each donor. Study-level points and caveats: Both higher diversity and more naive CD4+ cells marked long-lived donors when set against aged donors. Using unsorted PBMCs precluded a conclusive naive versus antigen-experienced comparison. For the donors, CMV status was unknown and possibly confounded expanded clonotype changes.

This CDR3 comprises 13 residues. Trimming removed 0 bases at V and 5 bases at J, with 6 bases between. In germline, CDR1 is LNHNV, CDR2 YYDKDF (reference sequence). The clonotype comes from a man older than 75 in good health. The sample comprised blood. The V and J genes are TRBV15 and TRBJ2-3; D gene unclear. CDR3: CATSRDPLDTQYF. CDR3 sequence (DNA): TGTGCCACCAGCAGAGACCCACTAGATACGCAGTATTTT.